This T cell receptor (beta chain) was documented in a study of T cells in Graves' hyperthyroidism and ophthalmopathy. Broader study findings: Clonotypes that were expanded in thyroid above 0.001 mostly appeared in blood too.

Comment on this clonotype: The antigen is not known.

Authors of the study amplified TCR beta CDR3 regions from RNA transcripts. During a first-round RT-PCR of the TCR CDR3, the HTBI primer set was used. TCRdb re-called the multiplex PCR reads through MiXCR, storing one row per CDR3 protein. The table shows 450,000 to 600,000 distinct CDR3 sequences, with about 14% occurring only once. Trimming took 2 bases from V and 5 from J; bases not matched to a gene: 16. Germline assignment: CDR1 KGHSH and CDR2 LQKENI. The CDR3 covers 19 residues. The chain carries TRBV18 and TRBJ2-1, with TRBD1 matching over 9 bases. The clonotype was recovered from a woman between 40 and 50 years old with Graves' hyperthyroidism. The sequenced sample was blood. The DNA for the CDR3 is TGTGCCAGCTCACCAAGAAACCCATCGGGACAGGGTTCAAACAATGAGCAGTTCTTC. This gives the protein CASSPRNPSGQGSNNEQFF.